This TCR beta chain was sequenced in a study of early T cells in non-severe SARS-CoV-2 infection. Study at large: Sequencing of bulk RNA from unsorted whole blood was done, without chain pairing. Study results and limitations: There was a bias toward anti-spike CD8 responses in VDJdb matching, which missed private and CD4 specificities.

In germline, CDR1 is DFQATT, CDR2 SNEGSKA (reference sequence). The length of the CDR3 is 15 residues. V lost 2 bases to trimming and J lost 4 bases, with 15 bases between them. In its sample, this clonotype was seen many times. Its antigen is as yet unknown. Unique molecular identifiers tagged individual cDNA molecules. TCRdb re-analysed the 5' RACE reads in MiXCR, keeping a single row per CDR3 protein. Here the sample spans over 30,000 distinct CDR3 sequences, around 6.8% being singletons. The receptor's source is an adult who was a healthcare worker with PCR-confirmed SARS-CoV-2 infection or an uninfected control (not recorded which). The rearrangement links TRBV20-1 to TRBJ1-5, with D maybe TRBD1 (5 bases). Sequencing used whole blood, obtained at baseline. The CDR3 coding sequence is TGCAGTGCTAGAAGGGCCAAGGGGCCAAATCAGCCCCAGCATTTT. Its translation is CSARRAKGPNQPQHF.